This T cell receptor beta chain was profiled in a study of OX40 agonist ivuxolimab in advanced cancers. Background on the whole study: Ivuxolimab was a fully human IgG2 agonistic monoclonal antibody targeting the costimulatory receptor OX40 (CD134). The paper reports the monotherapy dose-escalation portion (N ≈ 50 patients) of the phase I ivuxolimab trial. Prior anti-PD-1, anti-PD-L1 or anti-CTLA-4 therapy was permitted, and roughly two fifths of dose-escalation patients had received checkpoint inhibitors. Among the 50 to 55 dose-escalation patients, around 20 had hepatocellular carcinoma, about 15 melanoma, 9 renal cell carcinoma and 9 head and neck cancer. In the dose-escalation cohort, 65% to 85% of patients were male, and the mean age was 60 years with a range of roughly 23 to 90. The purpose of peripheral TCRbeta sequencing was to test whether ivuxolimab changed TCR sequence diversity and led to clonal T-cell expansion. Intravenous ivuxolimab was administered to patients every 2 weeks at six dose levels: 0.01, 0.1, 0.3, 1.5, 3 and 10 mg/kg. Partial responses occurred in three dose-escalation patients, of whom one had hepatocellular carcinoma and two had cutaneous melanoma.

The trial excluded patients who had a history of autoimmune disease or were on systemic immunosuppression. In every dose cohort, peripheral blood was drawn for TCR sequencing at baseline, cycle 4 day 1, and cycle 7 day 1. The samples were taken from a phase I, first-in-human, multicenter, open-label dose-escalation trial of ivuxolimab. Adults with locally advanced or metastatic melanoma, renal cell, hepatocellular, or head and neck squamous cell carcinoma were enrolled in the trial. Before TCR sequencing, CD4+ T cells and CD8+ T cells were sorted from peripheral blood as separate populations. Genomic DNA was isolated from the sorted cells so that the TCRbeta CDR3 region could be sequenced. TCRbeta CDR3 regions were sequenced using the immunoSEQ Assay. Sourced from immuneACCESS, this table was stored by TCRdb with only in-frame sequences that have V and J called. A share of the clones is absent; for the studies checked, an unresolved V gene accounts for under half, and the remainder has no known explanation. This sample has almost 80,000 clones in its table, and roughly 86% of those were observed once. The ten largest clones represent more than 20% of the sample.

Study-level results and caveats: In the 0.1-3.0 mg/kg groups, partial responders were among the patients with the lowest normalized peripheral clonal expansion, particularly in CD8+ T cells. After ivuxolimab, expanded clones were on average more numerous among CD8+ T cells than among CD4+ T cells. Antigen specificity was not determined for the clonally expanded peripheral T cells. Clonal expansion of both CD4+ and CD8+ blood T cells was observed from baseline to week 6 at doses 0.1 to 3.0 mg/kg. Low levels of normalized T-cell clonal expansion were also seen in some patients who did not respond.

Comment on this clone: It lacks a known antigen. The record has no base qualities; no much larger clone is one base away.

V is clipped by 0 bases and J by 10 bases, and the sequence between their germline boundaries is 11 bases long. CDR1 and CDR2 are read off the germline V gene as SGHRS and YFSETQ. Its CDR3 holds 14 amino acids, cysteine through phenylalanine. Solely the CDR3 DNA is kept, with 42 bases framed from the first base. This TCR came from an adult with an advanced solid tumor such as melanoma, head and neck, liver or kidney cancer. This specimen was CD4+ or CD8+ T cells sorted from blood, taken in a trial of the OX40 agonist ivuxolimab. The chain is encoded by TRBV5-1 joined to TRBJ2-6, with a weak D call of TRBD1 (5 bases match). For the CDR3, the sequence is CASSLGQLTNVLTF. The DNA is TGCGCCAGCAGCTTGGGACAGCTCACGAACGTCCTGACTTTC. Joined to the reference TRBV5-1 and TRBJ2-6 proteins, this CDR3 gives the full variable domain: KAGVTQTPRYLIKTRGQQVTLSCSPISGHRSVSWYQQTPGQGLQFLFEYFSETQRNKGNFPGRFSGRQFSNSRSEMNVSTLELGDSALYLCASSLGQLTNVLTFGAGSRLTVL.